These T cell receptor beta chains were read from a single sample in a study of T cells after yellow fever vaccination. TCRdb redid the calling of the 5' RACE reads with MiXCR, one entry per CDR3 protein. The sample lists about 360,000 distinct CDR3 sequences, under 7.5% occurring once. The material sequenced was PBMCs, taken 5 days after the yellow fever booster vaccination. The receptors derive from a man between 25 and 39 years old who received the YFV17D yellow fever vaccine. Each CDR3 is given with its conserved first and last residue. Fields, in order: D gene, V gene, clone size, J gene, CDR3 protein, CDR3 DNA. A D gene is named only where the DNA matches it firmly. For some rows the clone size is stated as once, few or many, or as a class when expanded; others skip it.

d_gene: .; v_gene: TRBV20-1; abundance: .; j_gene: TRBJ1-1; CDR3aa: CSAVVSGTNTEAFF; CDR3nt: TGCAGTGCCGTCGTGAGCGGAACGAACACTGAAGCTTTCTTT
d_gene: .; v_gene: TRBV12-3/TRBV12-4; abundance: .; j_gene: TRBJ2-7; CDR3aa: CASSSPRRAAHEQYF; CDR3nt: TGTGCCAGCAGTTCGCCCCGAAGGGCGGCTCACGAGCAGTACTTC
d_gene: TRBD2; v_gene: TRBV29-1; abundance: many; j_gene: TRBJ2-5; CDR3aa: CSVTSGSLETQYF; CDR3nt: TGCAGCGTGACTAGCGGGAGTTTAGAGACCCAGTACTTC
d_gene: .; v_gene: TRBV7-8; abundance: .; j_gene: TRBJ1-6; CDR3aa: CASSFGSNSPLHF; CDR3nt: TGTGCCAGCAGCTTTGGCAGTAATTCACCCCTCCACTTT
d_gene: .; v_gene: TRBV3-1; abundance: .; j_gene: TRBJ2-2; CDR3aa: CASSQVTRAGSGELFF; CDR3nt: TGTGCCAGCAGCCAAGTGACAAGGGCAGGTTCCGGGGAGCTGTTTTTT
d_gene: TRBD2; v_gene: TRBV20-1; abundance: many; j_gene: TRBJ2-5; CDR3aa: CSATAGEGETQYF; CDR3nt: TGCAGTGCAACAGCGGGAGAGGGAGAGACCCAGTACTTC
d_gene: .; v_gene: TRBV7-9; abundance: many; j_gene: TRBJ1-1; CDR3aa: CASSFGRTLEAFF; CDR3nt: TGTGCCAGCAGCTTCGGGAGAACCCTTGAAGCTTTCTTT
d_gene: TRBD1; v_gene: TRBV20-1; abundance: few; j_gene: TRBJ2-1; CDR3aa: CSARGDRGRDGNEQFF; CDR3nt: TGCAGTGCTAGGGGAGACAGGGGGCGGGATGGGAATGAGCAGTTCTTC
d_gene: TRBD2; v_gene: TRBV5-1; abundance: many; j_gene: TRBJ2-3; CDR3aa: CASSLSSSGSKGGTDTQYF; CDR3nt: TGCGCCAGCAGCTTGTCGAGTAGCGGGAGTAAAGGGGGCACAGATACGCAGTATTTT
d_gene: TRBD1; v_gene: TRBV28; abundance: many; j_gene: TRBJ2-5; CDR3aa: CASSPDRAVETQYF; CDR3nt: TGTGCCAGCAGTCCCGACAGGGCCGTGGAGACCCAGTACTTC